This TCR beta chain was retrieved from a study of post-analysis software for immune sequencing data. Overall study results and limits: Higher frequency in patients than in controls was seen for roughly five TRBV segments, with TRBV5-6, TRBV5-1 and TRBV20-1 among them.

The length of the CDR3 is 16 residues. The germline gives CDR1 MGHDK, CDR2 SYGVNS. Trimming removed 1 base from V and 5 bases from J, with 17 bases in between. With regard to this clonotype: Its specificity is not known.

TCR beta libraries were prepared from cDNA with unique molecular identifiers. TCRdb processed the PCR reads anew with MiXCR; each CDR3 protein has one entry. The sample contains 350,000 to 450,000 distinct CDR3 sequences, approximately 39% of which appear only once. The sample consisted of blood. The chain links TRBV25-1 to TRBJ2-5; D possibly corresponds to TRBD1 (6 bases). The origin of this receptor is a girl aged 2-10 years with multiple sclerosis. CDR3 sequence: CASSELGQPREETQYF. The CDR3, as DNA: TGTGCCAGCAGTGAATTGGGACAACCCCGTGAGGAGACCCAGTACTTC.